This TCR beta chain was recorded in a study of blood T cell repertoires in COVID-19. Study as a whole: Acute and convalescent COVID-19 specimens originated in the United States, Italy and Spain. T cells, B-cell-depleted T cells, or PBMCs provided the cDNA or gDNA that served as material.

Seattle patient enrollment occurred during active infection, with longitudinal follow-up thereafter. The CDR3 runs 11 residues. CDR1 is SNHLY, CDR2 FYNNEI, per germline. The V and J ends lost 6 bases and 4 bases respectively, with 7 bases between them. Per the original methods: Reference gene primers were amplified, and this amplification served to estimate nucleated cell counts. Produced via immunoSEQ multiplex PCR; TCRdb's table is partial and in-frame only. The D gene and trimming were derived from the DNA, and the V and J assignments and clone size from that table. The table lists about 11,000 clones, about three quarters of them singletons.

The chain combines TRBV2 with TRBJ2-7; D is undetermined. This receptor was identified in a man between 60 and 75 years old with COVID-19, enrolled during active disease. Material for sequencing was peripheral blood. The CDR3, as DNA: TGTGCCAGCAGCGTAGAATACGAGCAGTACTTC. Amino acids: CASSVEYEQYF. The full variable domain, rest sourced from reference TRBV2 and TRBJ2-7, is EPEVTQTPSHQVTQMGQEVILRCVPISNHLYFYWYRQILGQKVEFLVSFYNNEISEKSEIFDDQFSVERPDGSNFTLKIRSTKLEDSAMYFCASSVEYEQYFGPGTRLTVT.